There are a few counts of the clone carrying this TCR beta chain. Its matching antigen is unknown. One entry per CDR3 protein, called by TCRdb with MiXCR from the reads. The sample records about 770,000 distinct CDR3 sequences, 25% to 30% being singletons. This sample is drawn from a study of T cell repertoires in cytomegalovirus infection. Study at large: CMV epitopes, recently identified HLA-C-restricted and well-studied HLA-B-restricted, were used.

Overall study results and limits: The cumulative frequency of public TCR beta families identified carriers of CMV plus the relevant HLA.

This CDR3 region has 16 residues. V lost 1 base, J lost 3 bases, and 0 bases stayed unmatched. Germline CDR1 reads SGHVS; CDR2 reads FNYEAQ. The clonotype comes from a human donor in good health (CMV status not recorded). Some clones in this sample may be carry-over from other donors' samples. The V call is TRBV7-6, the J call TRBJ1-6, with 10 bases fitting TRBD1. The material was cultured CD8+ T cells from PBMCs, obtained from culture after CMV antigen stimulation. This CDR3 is CASSLGDRGYNSPLHF. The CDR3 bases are TGTGCCAGCAGCTTAGGGGACAGGGGCTATAATTCACCCCTCCACTTT.